These T cell receptor beta chains were read from a single sample in a study of blood T cell repertoires in COVID-19. Libraries were prepared by immunoSEQ multiplex PCR; TCRdb keeps only in-frame clonotypes and omits some of them. In the table there are more than 95,000 clones, roughly 82% of which are singletons. Sequencing was performed on peripheral blood. The receptor set was obtained from a human donor in a cohort sampled during active COVID-19. Each CDR3 is given with its conserved first and last residue. Each record gives: J gene, clone size, V gene, D gene, CDR3 DNA, CDR3 protein. D genes are given only for firm matches. Expanded clones are given a class, and other clones once, few, many or no size at all.

j_gene: TRBJ2-2; abundance: few; v_gene: TRBV6-2/TRBV6-3; d_gene: -; CDR3nt: TGTGCCAGCAGTACTGACTCCTACGGGCTGTTTTTT; CDR3aa: CASSTDSYGLFF
j_gene: TRBJ2-2; abundance: few; v_gene: TRBV13; d_gene: TRBD1; CDR3nt: TGTGCCAGCAGCTCCTTGACAGGGTATTCCGCCGGGGAGCTGTTTTTT; CDR3aa: CASSSLTGYSAGELFF
j_gene: TRBJ2-3; abundance: -; v_gene: TRBV5-5; d_gene: -; CDR3nt: TGTGCCAGCAGTTCACCGGAACTAGGTCCAGATACGCAGTATTTT; CDR3aa: CASSSPELGPDTQYF
j_gene: TRBJ2-1; abundance: -; v_gene: TRBV2; d_gene: TRBD1; CDR3nt: TGTGCCAGTGCGCGGGGGACAGGGGGCGTGAATGAGCAGTTCTTC; CDR3aa: CASARGTGGVNEQFF
j_gene: TRBJ2-2; abundance: -; v_gene: TRBV7-9; d_gene: TRBD1; CDR3nt: TGTGCCAGCAGCCGCGTGGGACAGGGGTCCACCGGGGAGCTGTTTTTT; CDR3aa: CASSRVGQGSTGELFF
j_gene: TRBJ1-2; abundance: -; v_gene: TRBV4-3; d_gene: TRBD1; CDR3nt: TGCGCCAGCAGCCGACAGGGGGGTTTAGAGGGCTACACCTTC; CDR3aa: CASSRQGGLEGYTF
j_gene: TRBJ2-5; abundance: -; v_gene: TRBV5-1; d_gene: -; CDR3nt: TGCGCCAGCAGCCCCGGACAGCCACAAGAGACCCAGTACTTC; CDR3aa: CASSPGQPQETQYF
j_gene: TRBJ2-3; abundance: -; v_gene: TRBV18; d_gene: TRBD1; CDR3nt: TGTGCCAGCTCACTGGGACAGGGTAGCACAGATACGCAGTATTTT; CDR3aa: CASSLGQGSTDTQYF
j_gene: TRBJ2-7; abundance: -; v_gene: TRBV5-6; d_gene: TRBD2; CDR3nt: TGTGCCAGCAGCCACTGGGGGGGTCGGAACGAGCAGTACTTC; CDR3aa: CASSHWGGRNEQYF
j_gene: TRBJ2-2; abundance: -; v_gene: TRBV10-1; d_gene: -; CDR3nt: TGCGCCAGCAGTGAGTTAAGGGGTCGGACCGGGGAGCTGTTTTTT; CDR3aa: CASSELRGRTGELFF
j_gene: TRBJ1-2; abundance: -; v_gene: TRBV7-9; d_gene: TRBD1; CDR3nt: TGTGCCAGCAGCTCGGGACAGCACTACACCTTC; CDR3aa: CASSSGQHYTF
j_gene: TRBJ1-3; abundance: once; v_gene: TRBV15; d_gene: -; CDR3nt: TGTGCCACTACCAACAGGGTGTCCGGAAACACCATATATTTT; CDR3aa: CATTNRVSGNTIYF
j_gene: TRBJ2-3; abundance: -; v_gene: TRBV5-1; d_gene: -; CDR3nt: TGCGCCAGCAGTTCCGGACAGCCATTATATGATACGCAGTATTTT; CDR3aa: CASSSGQPLYDTQYF
j_gene: TRBJ2-5; abundance: -; v_gene: TRBV5-4; d_gene: TRBD2; CDR3nt: TGTGCCAGCAGCTTCCGCCGTCCAGGGACTAGCGGGGGGGGAGAGACCCAGTACTTC; CDR3aa: CASSFRRPGTSGGGETQYF
j_gene: TRBJ1-4; abundance: once; v_gene: TRBV7-2; d_gene: -; CDR3nt: TGTGCCAGCAGTTCACTACAGGGAACGGGTGAAAAACTGTTTTTT; CDR3aa: CASSSLQGTGEKLFF
j_gene: TRBJ2-3; abundance: once; v_gene: TRBV10-1; d_gene: -; CDR3nt: TGCGCCAGCAGCATACCAGGGGCCTTAGGGACAGATACGCAGTATTTT; CDR3aa: CASSIPGALGTDTQYF
j_gene: TRBJ2-7; abundance: once; v_gene: TRBV15; d_gene: TRBD2; CDR3nt: TGTGCCACCAGCAAGCTAGCGGGGGTTACCTACGAGCAGTACTTC; CDR3aa: CATSKLAGVTYEQYF
j_gene: TRBJ2-5; abundance: -; v_gene: TRBV11-2; d_gene: TRBD2; CDR3nt: TGTGCCAGCAGCTTAACTCGGATGGCTAGCGGGGGGGAGACCCAGTACTTC; CDR3aa: CASSLTRMASGGETQYF
j_gene: TRBJ2-5; abundance: -; v_gene: TRBV3-1/TRBV3-2; d_gene: TRBD2; CDR3nt: TGTGCCAGCAGCCTACGGACTAGCGGGGGTGCGGAGACCCAGTACTTC; CDR3aa: CASSLRTSGGAETQYF
j_gene: TRBJ2-2; abundance: -; v_gene: TRBV9; d_gene: -; CDR3nt: TGTGCCAGCAGCGTAGACTACACCGGGGAGCTGTTTTTT; CDR3aa: CASSVDYTGELFF
j_gene: TRBJ2-5; abundance: -; v_gene: TRBV2; d_gene: -; CDR3nt: TGTGCCAGCCACTACAGCGGTCCGGGTGAGACCCAGTACTTC; CDR3aa: CASHYSGPGETQYF
j_gene: TRBJ2-7; abundance: -; v_gene: TRBV6-5; d_gene: -; CDR3nt: TGTGCCAGCAGTTACTCGTTTCCGGGCGAGCAGTACTTC; CDR3aa: CASSYSFPGEQYF
j_gene: TRBJ1-5; abundance: -; v_gene: TRBV12-3/TRBV12-4; d_gene: TRBD1; CDR3nt: TGTGCCAGCACGGACAGGGTTAATCAGCCCCAGCATTTT; CDR3aa: CASTDRVNQPQHF
j_gene: TRBJ2-1; abundance: few; v_gene: TRBV10-3; d_gene: TRBD2; CDR3nt: TGTGCCATCAGTGAGTTTACTAGCGGGAGATACAATGAGCAGTTCTTC; CDR3aa: CAISEFTSGRYNEQFF
j_gene: TRBJ1-3; abundance: -; v_gene: TRBV5-1; d_gene: -; CDR3nt: TGCGCCAGCAGCGGGGGCAGGGGCTCCGGAAACACCATATATTTT; CDR3aa: CASSGGRGSGNTIYF
j_gene: TRBJ2-5; abundance: -; v_gene: TRBV5-1; d_gene: TRBD2; CDR3nt: TGCGCCAGCGGTGAAAGCGGGGGGGCCAGCGGGACCCAGTACTTC; CDR3aa: CASGESGGASGTQYF
j_gene: TRBJ1-2; abundance: once; v_gene: TRBV18; d_gene: -; CDR3nt: TGTGCCAGCTCGCTTGACAGGACTAACTATGGCTACACCTTC; CDR3aa: CASSLDRTNYGYTF
j_gene: TRBJ1-1; abundance: -; v_gene: TRBV21-1; d_gene: -; CDR3nt: TGTGCCAGCAGCTTAGGTGCGGGGACAGCAAACACTGAAGCTTTCTTT; CDR3aa: CASSLGAGTANTEAFF
j_gene: TRBJ1-1; abundance: once; v_gene: TRBV18; d_gene: -; CDR3nt: TGTGCCAGCTCCCTCAGGGGAATGAACACTGAAGCTTTCTTT; CDR3aa: CASSLRGMNTEAFF
j_gene: TRBJ2-5; abundance: -; v_gene: TRBV12-5; d_gene: TRBD1; CDR3nt: TGTGCTAGTGGCGGGACAGGGGGAGAGACCCAGTACTTC; CDR3aa: CASGGTGGETQYF